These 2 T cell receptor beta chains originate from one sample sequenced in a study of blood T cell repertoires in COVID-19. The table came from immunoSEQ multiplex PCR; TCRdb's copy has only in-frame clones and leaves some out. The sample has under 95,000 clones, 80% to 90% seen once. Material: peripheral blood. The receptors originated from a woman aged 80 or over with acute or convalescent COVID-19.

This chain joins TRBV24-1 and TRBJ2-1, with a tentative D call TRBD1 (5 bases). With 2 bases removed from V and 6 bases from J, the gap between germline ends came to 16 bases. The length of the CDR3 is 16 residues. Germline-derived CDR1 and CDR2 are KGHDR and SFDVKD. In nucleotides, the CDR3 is TGTGCCACCAGTGATTCAACCCAAGACAGACCCAATGAGCAGTTCTTC. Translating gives CATSDSTQDRPNEQFF.

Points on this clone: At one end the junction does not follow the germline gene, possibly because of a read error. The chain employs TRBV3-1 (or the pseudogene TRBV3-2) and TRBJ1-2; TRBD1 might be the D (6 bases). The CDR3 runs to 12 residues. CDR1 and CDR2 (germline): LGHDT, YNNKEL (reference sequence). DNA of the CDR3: TGTGCCAGCAGACAAGGGACAACTGGCTACACCTTC. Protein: CASRQGTTGYTF.